This is a list of T cell receptor beta chains from one sample in a study of T cell repertoires in cytomegalovirus infection. Each CDR3 protein gets one entry after TCRdb re-called the reads with MiXCR. Of just under 500,000 distinct CDR3 sequences listed, 30% to 40% are singletons. Their cognate antigens are unknown. The sample was cultured PBMCs, taken from culture after CMV antigen stimulation. Receptor source: a human donor in good health (CMV status not recorded). Some clones in this sample may be carry-over from other donors' samples. The CDR3 runs from the conserved cysteine through the conserved F or W. Fields, in order: CDR3 protein, CDR3 DNA, D gene, V gene, J gene, clone size. The D gene is left open where the match is weak. The size entry is marked missing in some rows and otherwise reads once, few, many or a size class.

cdr3_aa: CSAPRTDSFYEQYF
cdr3_nt: TGCAGTGCTCCCAGGACAGATTCCTTCTACGAGCAGTACTTC
d_call: NA
v_call: TRBV20-1
j_call: TRBJ2-7
clone_size: NA

cdr3_aa: CASSTTSGRAETQYF
cdr3_nt: TGTGCCAGCAGCACGACTAGCGGGAGGGCGGAGACCCAGTACTTC
d_call: TRBD2
v_call: TRBV11-3
j_call: TRBJ2-5
clone_size: few

cdr3_aa: CASSQNVGGGSGYTF
cdr3_nt: TGTGCCAGCAGCCAAAACGTCGGAGGGGGTTCAGGCTACACCTTC
d_call: NA
v_call: TRBV3-1
j_call: TRBJ1-2
clone_size: few

cdr3_aa: CASSVLGTGIGYTF
cdr3_nt: TGTGCCAGCAGTGTTCTAGGGACGGGTATTGGCTACACCTTC
d_call: NA
v_call: TRBV6-5
j_call: TRBJ1-2
clone_size: NA

cdr3_aa: CASSSSAKDIYEQYF
cdr3_nt: TGTGCCAGCAGCTCCTCTGCCAAAGATATCTACGAGCAGTACTTC
d_call: NA
v_call: TRBV7-9
j_call: TRBJ2-7
clone_size: NA

cdr3_aa: CASSRDSQPYEQYF
cdr3_nt: TGTGCCAGCTCACGGGACTCCCAGCCCTACGAGCAGTACTTC
d_call: NA
v_call: TRBV18
j_call: TRBJ2-7
clone_size: NA

cdr3_aa: CASSLGTGGTFSYEQYF
cdr3_nt: TGTGCCAGTAGTCTCGGGACAGGGGGGACTTTCTCCTACGAGCAGTACTTC
d_call: TRBD1
v_call: TRBV19
j_call: TRBJ2-7
clone_size: NA

cdr3_aa: CSGRGGENEKLFF
cdr3_nt: TGCAGCGGCAGGGGGGGGGAGAATGAAAAACTGTTTTTT
d_call: TRBD1
v_call: TRBV29-1
j_call: TRBJ1-4
clone_size: NA

cdr3_aa: CASSLPGGETQYF
cdr3_nt: TGTGCCAGCAGCCTCCCAGGGGGCGAGACCCAGTACTTC
d_call: TRBD1
v_call: TRBV7-9
j_call: TRBJ2-5
clone_size: many

cdr3_aa: CASSYVTDTQYF
cdr3_nt: TGTGCCAGCAGTTACGTTACAGATACGCAGTATTTT
d_call: NA
v_call: TRBV12-3/TRBV12-4
j_call: TRBJ2-3
clone_size: few

cdr3_aa: CASSSRLAGSADTQYF
cdr3_nt: TGTGCCAGCAGCTCACGACTAGCGGGATCGGCGGATACGCAGTATTTT
d_call: TRBD2
v_call: TRBV7-6
j_call: TRBJ2-3
clone_size: few

cdr3_aa: CANRKTGLGSQAFF
cdr3_nt: TGTGCCAACAGGAAAACAGGGTTAGGTTCCCAAGCTTTCTTT
d_call: NA
v_call: TRBV6-5
j_call: TRBJ1-1
clone_size: NA

cdr3_aa: CASSRRFGTEAFF
cdr3_nt: TGTGCCAGCAGCAGGCGTTTTGGCACTGAAGCTTTCTTT
d_call: NA
v_call: TRBV6-5
j_call: TRBJ1-1
clone_size: NA

cdr3_aa: CASSLEGGYNEQFF
cdr3_nt: TGTGCCAGCAGTTTGGAGGGAGGCTACAATGAGCAGTTCTTC
d_call: NA
v_call: TRBV28
j_call: TRBJ2-1
clone_size: NA

cdr3_aa: CASSTTILVYEQYF
cdr3_nt: TGTGCCAGCAGTACGACCATACTAGTCTACGAGCAGTACTTC
d_call: NA
v_call: TRBV12-3/TRBV12-4
j_call: TRBJ2-7
clone_size: few

cdr3_aa: CASSYSGQGYGYTF
cdr3_nt: TGTGCCAGCAGTTACTCGGGACAGGGCTATGGCTACACCTTC
d_call: TRBD1
v_call: TRBV6-5
j_call: TRBJ1-2
clone_size: NA

cdr3_aa: CATYTRGGAVNEQFF
cdr3_nt: TGTGCCACTTATACAAGGGGAGGCGCGGTTAATGAGCAGTTCTTC
d_call: NA
v_call: TRBV10-3
j_call: TRBJ2-1
clone_size: few

cdr3_aa: CASSQRSLGIEQYF
cdr3_nt: TGTGCCAGCAGCCAACGCTCCCTAGGTATCGAGCAGTACTTC
d_call: NA
v_call: TRBV7-8
j_call: TRBJ2-7
clone_size: NA

cdr3_aa: CASSRFVVGGVTDTQYF
cdr3_nt: TGTGCCAGCAGCCGCTTCGTTGTCGGAGGGGTCACAGATACGCAGTATTTT
d_call: NA
v_call: TRBV6-2/TRBV6-3
j_call: TRBJ2-3
clone_size: NA

cdr3_aa: CAWSPSDTEAFF
cdr3_nt: TGTGCCTGGAGTCCGTCGGACACTGAAGCTTTCTTT
d_call: NA
v_call: TRBV30
j_call: TRBJ1-1
clone_size: NA

cdr3_aa: CASSLTLAGTGDTQYF
cdr3_nt: TGTGCCAGCAGTTTAACCCTCGCCGGGACAGGGGATACGCAGTATTTT
d_call: TRBD1
v_call: TRBV12-3/TRBV12-4
j_call: TRBJ2-3
clone_size: NA

cdr3_aa: CASSPSGRFNEQFF
cdr3_nt: TGTGCCAGCAGTCCTAGCGGGAGGTTCAATGAGCAGTTCTTC
d_call: TRBD2
v_call: TRBV12-3/TRBV12-4
j_call: TRBJ2-1
clone_size: few

cdr3_aa: CASSLGLAGAGDTQYF
cdr3_nt: TGTGCCAGCAGCTTGGGACTAGCGGGAGCCGGAGATACGCAGTATTTT
d_call: TRBD2
v_call: TRBV7-3
j_call: TRBJ2-3
clone_size: few

cdr3_aa: CASSATSSPGVEQYF
cdr3_nt: TGTGCCAGCAGCGCGACTAGCTCCCCAGGTGTCGAGCAGTACTTC
d_call: TRBD2
v_call: TRBV11-2
j_call: TRBJ2-7
clone_size: NA

cdr3_aa: CASSQDWATGYNEQFF
cdr3_nt: TGCGCCAGCAGCCAAGATTGGGCGACAGGTTACAATGAGCAGTTCTTC
d_call: NA
v_call: TRBV4-3
j_call: TRBJ2-1
clone_size: NA

cdr3_aa: CASSLRGADTEAFF
cdr3_nt: TGTGCCAGCAGCTTAAGGGGCGCGGACACTGAAGCTTTCTTT
d_call: NA
v_call: TRBV7-2
j_call: TRBJ1-1
clone_size: NA

cdr3_aa: CASSSVGSLKNDQFF
cdr3_nt: TGTGCCAGCAGTTCGGTCGGGAGCTTAAAAAATGATCAGTTCTTC
d_call: NA
v_call: TRBV12-3/TRBV12-4
j_call: TRBJ2-1
clone_size: NA

cdr3_aa: CSVGKDQTKLFF
cdr3_nt: TGCAGCGTTGGAAAGGACCAGACAAAACTGTTTTTT
d_call: NA
v_call: TRBV29-1
j_call: TRBJ1-4
clone_size: NA

cdr3_aa: CASSWTSGRNEQFF
cdr3_nt: TGTGCCAGTAGTTGGACTAGCGGGAGGAATGAGCAGTTCTTC
d_call: TRBD2
v_call: TRBV19
j_call: TRBJ2-1
clone_size: NA

cdr3_aa: CASSLRGVSSGANVLTF
cdr3_nt: TGTGCCAGCAGCTTAAGGGGGGTGAGCTCTGGGGCCAACGTCCTGACTTTC
d_call: NA
v_call: TRBV7-3
j_call: TRBJ2-6
clone_size: few

cdr3_aa: CASSRGQGANEQFF
cdr3_nt: TGTGCCAGCAGCCGGGGACAGGGGGCCAATGAGCAGTTCTTC
d_call: TRBD1
v_call: TRBV7-2
j_call: TRBJ2-1
clone_size: many

cdr3_aa: CASSYQREGTGELFF
cdr3_nt: TGTGCCAGCAGTTACCAGCGGGAGGGCACCGGGGAGCTGTTTTTT
d_call: TRBD2
v_call: TRBV6-2/TRBV6-3
j_call: TRBJ2-2
clone_size: NA

cdr3_aa: CASSLVRGTGELFF
cdr3_nt: TGTGCCAGCAGTTTAGTGCGCGGGACCGGGGAGCTGTTTTTT
d_call: NA
v_call: TRBV11-3
j_call: TRBJ2-2
clone_size: many

cdr3_aa: CASSYGTSGRTDTQYF
cdr3_nt: TGTGCCAGCAGTTACGGGACTAGCGGGAGGACAGATACGCAGTATTTT
d_call: TRBD2
v_call: TRBV6-2/TRBV6-3
j_call: TRBJ2-3
clone_size: many

cdr3_aa: CASSLKGSRNEQFF
cdr3_nt: TGTGCCAGCAGTTTAAAAGGGAGTAGGAATGAGCAGTTCTTC
d_call: NA
v_call: TRBV6-2/TRBV6-3
j_call: TRBJ2-1
clone_size: few

cdr3_aa: CASRRPGSSEKLFF
cdr3_nt: TGTGCCAGCAGGAGGCCGGGGTCCAGCGAAAAACTGTTTTTT
d_call: NA
v_call: TRBV27
j_call: TRBJ1-4
clone_size: NA

cdr3_aa: CASSLAAYQETQYF
cdr3_nt: TGTGCCAGCAGCTTAGCGGCGTACCAAGAGACCCAGTACTTC
d_call: NA
v_call: TRBV7-9
j_call: TRBJ2-5
clone_size: NA

cdr3_aa: CASSLVLAGFSYNEQFF
cdr3_nt: TGTGCCAGCAGCTTAGTATTAGCGGGATTCTCCTACAATGAGCAGTTCTTC
d_call: TRBD2
v_call: TRBV7-2
j_call: TRBJ2-1
clone_size: NA

cdr3_aa: CASSRDVALYNEQFF
cdr3_nt: TGTGCCAGCTCCCGGGACGTAGCCTTGTACAATGAGCAGTTCTTC
d_call: NA
v_call: TRBV7-2
j_call: TRBJ2-1
clone_size: NA

cdr3_aa: CASRSGVEQFF
cdr3_nt: TGTGCCAGCAGAAGTGGGGTTGAGCAGTTCTTC
d_call: NA
v_call: TRBV7-9
j_call: TRBJ2-1
clone_size: few

cdr3_aa: CASAAGSINEQFF
cdr3_nt: TGTGCCAGCGCGGCAGGGTCGATCAATGAGCAGTTCTTC
d_call: NA
v_call: TRBV5-4
j_call: TRBJ2-1
clone_size: few

cdr3_aa: CSASSGLAGTYEQYF
cdr3_nt: TGCAGTGCTAGCTCTGGACTAGCGGGGACCTACGAGCAGTACTTC
d_call: TRBD2
v_call: TRBV20-1
j_call: TRBJ2-7
clone_size: NA

cdr3_aa: CASSFVFRGQFF
cdr3_nt: TGTGCCAGCAGTTTCGTCTTTCGGGGGCAGTTCTTC
d_call: NA
v_call: TRBV28
j_call: TRBJ2-1
clone_size: few

cdr3_aa: CASSFRADQETQYF
cdr3_nt: TGTGCCAGCAGCTTTCGGGCAGACCAAGAGACCCAGTACTTC
d_call: NA
v_call: TRBV7-2
j_call: TRBJ2-5
clone_size: NA

cdr3_aa: CASSQDRGQGQSGYTF
cdr3_nt: TGCGCCAGCAGCCAAGATCGGGGACAGGGCCAGAGTGGCTACACCTTC
d_call: TRBD1
v_call: TRBV4-3
j_call: TRBJ1-2
clone_size: few

cdr3_aa: CASSLEGVKTYEQYF
cdr3_nt: TGTGCCAGCAGCTTAGAGGGTGTAAAGACCTACGAGCAGTACTTC
d_call: NA
v_call: TRBV7-2
j_call: TRBJ2-7
clone_size: many

cdr3_aa: CASSLSRTGAGNTIYF
cdr3_nt: TGTGCCAGCAGCCTATCTCGGACAGGCGCTGGAAACACCATATATTTT
d_call: TRBD1
v_call: TRBV7-8
j_call: TRBJ1-3
clone_size: many

cdr3_aa: CASSPSGTGYRGTGVQYF
cdr3_nt: TGTGCCAGCTCACCATCCGGGACAGGGTATCGGGGGACGGGGGTGCAGTACTTC
d_call: TRBD1
v_call: TRBV18
j_call: TRBJ2-7
clone_size: few

cdr3_aa: CASSLATGTGNTEAFF
cdr3_nt: TGTGCCAGCAGCTTAGCCACCGGGACGGGGAACACTGAAGCTTTCTTT
d_call: NA
v_call: TRBV13
j_call: TRBJ1-1
clone_size: once

cdr3_aa: CASNIRGPSYEQYF
cdr3_nt: TGTGCCAGCAACATCAGGGGGCCCTCCTACGAGCAGTACTTC
d_call: TRBD1
v_call: TRBV28
j_call: TRBJ2-7
clone_size: NA

cdr3_aa: CASSAGSGGEQYF
cdr3_nt: TGCGCCAGCAGCGCGGGGTCCGGTGGCGAGCAGTACTTC
d_call: NA
v_call: TRBV5-1
j_call: TRBJ2-7
clone_size: NA

cdr3_aa: CASSLARTSGSNEQFF
cdr3_nt: TGTGCCAGCAGCTTAGCTCGGACTAGCGGGAGCAATGAGCAGTTCTTC
d_call: TRBD2
v_call: TRBV7-8
j_call: TRBJ2-1
clone_size: NA

cdr3_aa: CASSPRLASETQYF
cdr3_nt: TGTGCCAGCAGCCCTCGACTAGCCTCAGAGACCCAGTACTTC
d_call: TRBD2
v_call: TRBV7-2
j_call: TRBJ2-5
clone_size: NA

cdr3_aa: CASSESPGRRYTF
cdr3_nt: TGTGCCAGCAGTGAATCCCCAGGGAGGCGCTACACCTTC
d_call: NA
v_call: TRBV25-1
j_call: TRBJ1-2
clone_size: NA

cdr3_aa: CASRLWAGGPKGEQFF
cdr3_nt: TGTGCCAGCAGACTTTGGGCGGGAGGGCCAAAGGGTGAGCAGTTCTTC
d_call: TRBD2
v_call: TRBV28
j_call: TRBJ2-1
clone_size: NA